This passage covers 22 T cell receptor beta chains from one sample sequenced in a study of cytomegalovirus exposure and HLA in healthy donors. A multiplex PCR was run with 60 Vbeta primers and 13 Jbeta primers. Sequencing was performed with immunoSEQ multiplex PCR; in TCRdb, only in-frame clones are kept and a portion is missing. This sample has about 78,000 clones, with approximately 77% found just once. Sequences were obtained from PBMCs. These TCRs come from a woman between 35 and 50 years old in good health and CMV-seropositive.

V and J are TRBV19 and TRBJ2-7, with TRBD2 matching 12 bases. Germline CDR1 LNHDA, CDR2 SQIVND (reference sequence). This CDR3 comprises 15 residues. Trimming removed 5 bases from V and 1 base from J; junction bases left unmatched: 3. The CDR3 coding sequence is TGTGCCAGTAGTGCGACTAGCGGGGGTTCCTACGAGCAGTACTTC. Protein: CASSATSGGSYEQYF. Filled out from reference TRBV19 and TRBJ2-7, the complete variable domain reads DGGITQSPKYLFRKEGQNVTLSCEQNLNHDAMYWYRQDPGQGLRLIYYSQIVNDFQKGDIAEGYSVSREKKESFPLTVTSAQKNPTAFYLCASSATSGGSYEQYFGPGTRLTVT.

The chain uses TRBV9 and TRBJ1-2; TRBD1 might be the D (6 bases). Germline V gene lookup returns CDR1 SGDLS and CDR2 YYNGEE. The ends were cut back, 3 bases at V and 3 bases at J, with 21 bases in the middle. The CDR3 is made up of 17 amino acids. CDR3 sequence: CASSEDPGDIRHYGYTF. As DNA, the CDR3 is TGTGCCAGCAGCGAAGATCCAGGGGACATAAGGCACTATGGCTACACCTTC.

The chain joins TRBV6-5 to TRBJ2-7; D may be TRBD2 (5 bases). Germline CDR1 MNHEY, CDR2 SVGAGI. Trimming took off 10 bases at V and 1 base at J, with 11 bases between the two ends. The CDR3 sequence is 12 residues long. This CDR3 reads CATWSGSYEQYF. CDR3 nucleotides: TGTGCCACCTGGTCGGGGTCCTACGAGCAGTACTTC.

The chain has TRBV28 and TRBJ2-7, with TRBD1 matching 10 bases. After removal of 4 bases from V and 6 bases from J, the junction contained 9 bases not matched to a gene. Germline-derived CDR1 and CDR2 are MDHEN and SYDVKM. CDR3 length: 15 amino acids. CDR3 coding DNA: TGTGCCAGCAGTTCCTCCGGGACAGGGGTGGGCGAGCAGTACTTC. This codes for CASSSSGTGVGEQYF.

This clone was detected a few times. The rearrangement joins TRBV18 to TRBJ2-7, with D possibly matching TRBD1 (7 bases). Per the germline V gene, CDR1 is KGHSH and CDR2 is LQKENI. The CDR3 contains 14 residues. Trimming took off 3 bases at V and 2 bases at J, with 11 bases between the two ends. DNA for the CDR3: TGTGCCAGCTCACCGGGGGGACAGCCCTACGAGCAGTACTTC. Its translation is CASSPGGQPYEQYF. The whole variable domain, filled in from reference TRBV18 and TRBJ2-7, reads NAGVMQNPRHLVRRRGQEARLRCSPMKGHSHVYWYRQLPEEGLKFMVYLQKENIIDESGMPKERFSAEFPKEGPSILRIQQVVRGDSAAYFCASSPGGQPYEQYFGPGTRLTVT.

This clone has a handful of counts. The V call is TRBV5-1, the J call TRBJ2-3; 10 bases are a match to TRBD2. With 4 bases clipped from V and 4 bases from J, the junction kept 12 bases outside the gene matches. CDR3 size: 17 residues. In germline, CDR1 is SGHRS, CDR2 YFSETQ. The CDR3 DNA is TGCGCCAGCAGCCGAACGTCAGCGGGAGGGCCGCCAGATACGCAGTATTTT. Translated: CASSRTSAGGPPDTQYF.

This clone occurred a few times. The V gene is TRBV6-5, the J gene TRBJ1-1, with unresolved D. Germline assignment: CDR1 MNHEY and CDR2 SVGAGI. This CDR3 region has 14 residues. The V end was cut by 2 bases, the J end by 1 base, with 8 bases between. In nucleotides, the CDR3 is TGTGCCAGCAGTTACAGAGAGAGGAACACTGAAGCTTTCTTT. Encoded protein: CASSYRERNTEAFF.

J is TRBJ2-7 and V is TRBV4-3; 9 bases align to TRBD1. Germline V lookup: CDR1 LGHNA, CDR2 YSLEER. The CDR3 runs 14 residues. V lost 2 bases, J lost 4 bases, and 3 bases stayed unmatched. The CDR3 DNA is TGCGCCAGCAGCCAAATACAGGGGGCTTACGAGCAGTACTTC. Translating it yields CASSQIQGAYEQYF.

V and J are TRBV6-1 and TRBJ1-1, with no clear D. V lost 8 bases and J lost 2, with 12 bases in between. Germline CDR1 and CDR2: MNHNS and SASEGT. This CDR3 has 13 residues. The DNA of the CDR3 is TGTGCCAGCGAGGGCGCGGTAAACACTGAAGCTTTCTTT. Translated, it gives CASEGAVNTEAFF.

This sequence joins TRBV30 and TRBJ1-1; no firm D call. Trimming removed 1 base at V and 6 bases at J, with 12 bases between. Germline CDR1 and CDR2: GTSNPN and SVGIG (reference sequence). CDR3 length: 13 residues. The CDR3 nucleotides read TGTGCCTGGAGTGCTATGCTGAGGTCTGAAGCTTTCTTT. As protein: CAWSAMLRSEAFF.

Turning to this clone: One end of the junction fails to match germline, which may point to a read error. This sequence joins TRBV6-6 and TRBJ1-1; D is unresolved. This CDR3 contains 12 residues. Germline V gene data show CDR1 as MNHNY and CDR2 as SVGAGI (reference sequence). CDR3 DNA: TGTGCCAGCAGTAACATACCTCCTCCCCCCTCCTTT. It codes for CASSNIPPPPSF.

This clone came up a few times. This rearrangement joins TRBV5-6 to TRBJ1-2, with D unclear. This CDR3 region has 13 residues. V was pared by 0 bases and J by 8 bases, with 11 bases between. Germline V gene lookup returns CDR1 SGHDT and CDR2 YYEEEE. The CDR3 DNA follows: TGTGCCAGCAGCTTGGAGCGTAGGAGGGGCTACACCTTC. It codes for CASSLERRRGYTF. Based on the CDR3 plus reference TRBV5-6 and TRBJ1-2, the full variable domain is DAGVTQSPTHLIKTRGQQVTLRCSPKSGHDTVSWYQQALGQGPQFIFQYYEEEERQRGNFPDRFSGHQFPNYSSELNVNALLLGDSALYLCASSLERRRGYTFGSGTRLTVV.

The genes are TRBV10-2 and TRBJ1-1; the match to TRBD1 covers 9 bases. Germline V gene sequence: CDR1 WSHSY, CDR2 SAAADI. After removal of 6 bases from V and 3 bases from J, the junction contained 5 bases not matched to a gene. The CDR3 contains 14 residues. CDR3 amino acids: CASRVGQGHTEAFF. In DNA form, the CDR3 reads TGCGCCAGCAGGGTTGGACAGGGGCACACTGAAGCTTTCTTT.

This clone showed up just once. This chain joins TRBV6-5 and TRBJ2-7, with D possibly matching TRBD2 (5 bases). Trimming removed 0 bases at V and 3 bases at J, with 9 bases between. This CDR3 contains 14 residues. The germline V gene encodes CDR1 MNHEY and CDR2 SVGAGI. CDR3 in amino acids: CASSYSREGYEQYF. CDR3 DNA sequence: TGTGCCAGCAGTTACTCGAGGGAAGGCTACGAGCAGTACTTC.

The chain couples TRBV6-1 to TRBJ2-3, with D perhaps matching TRBD2 (7 bases). V lost 2 bases to trimming and J lost 3 bases, with 15 bases between them. CDR1 and CDR2 from the germline V gene are MNHNS and SASEGT. CDR3 size: 16 residues. The CDR3 DNA is TGTGCCAGCAGTGAAACAGGGCGGGGGATGACAGATACGCAGTATTTT. The encoded protein is CASSETGRGMTDTQYF.

The chain carries TRBV6-6 and TRBJ1-3, with 7 bases aligning to TRBD1. This CDR3 has 16 amino acids. Germline CDR1 reads MNHNY; CDR2 reads SVGAGI (reference sequence). Trimming at V came to 6 bases and at J to 1 base, leaving 9 bases not matched to a gene. In DNA, the CDR3 is TGTGCCAGCAGCACGCCCCTACAGGGGTCTGGAAACACCATATATTTT. Protein product: CASSTPLQGSGNTIYF.

The chain uses TRBV11-2 and TRBJ1-2; D not certain. Germline V gene data show CDR1 as SGHAT and CDR2 as FQNNGV. CDR3 length: 15 amino acids. Trimming removed 0 bases from V and 0 bases from J, with 8 bases in between. The CDR3 nucleotides read TGTGCCAGCAGCTTAGAGCTAGAATCTAACTATGGCTACACCTTC. Encoded protein: CASSLELESNYGYTF.

This clone came up once. The rearrangement uses TRBV5-1 and TRBJ1-2; D ambiguous. Trimming shortened V by 0 bases and J by 8 bases, and 14 bases separated the two germline ends. This CDR3 region has 14 residues. In germline, CDR1 is SGHRS, CDR2 YFSETQ. The CDR3 protein is CASSLAQMTGGYTF. DNA of the CDR3: TGCGCCAGCAGCTTGGCCCAGATGACGGGGGGCTACACCTTC.

The rearrangement joins TRBV2 to TRBJ2-5; 10 bases map to TRBD2. Germline V gene data show CDR1 as SNHLY and CDR2 as FYNNEI. This CDR3 is built from 14 residues. J was trimmed by 2 bases and V by 7 bases; bases with no gene match: 4. This chain's CDR3 is CASTLLAGQETQYF. DNA of the CDR3: TGTGCCAGCACCCTACTAGCGGGGCAAGAGACCCAGTACTTC.

This clone was counted between two and nine times. The V gene is TRBV28, the J gene TRBJ1-1; TRBD1 might be the D (5 bases). V lost 0 bases and J 0 bases, leaving 11 bases between the germline ends. Germline V gene lookup returns CDR1 MDHEN and CDR2 SYDVKM. The CDR3 totals 16 residues. CDR3 loop: CASSLWQGGMNTEAFF. Written as DNA, the CDR3 is TGTGCCAGCAGTTTATGGCAGGGCGGCATGAACACTGAAGCTTTCTTT.

V and J are TRBV30 and TRBJ2-3; 7 nucleotides agree with TRBD2. The germline V gene has CDR1 GTSNPN and CDR2 SVGIG (reference sequence). V trimming: 1 base; J trimming: 2 bases; junction bases outside the gene matches: 9. This CDR3 contains 16 residues. CDR3 sequence reads: CAWSESLAASTDTQYF. The CDR3 nucleotides read TGTGCCTGGAGTGAAAGCCTAGCGGCCTCCACAGATACGCAGTATTTT.

This clone was picked up one time. The chain joins TRBV18 to TRBJ2-7; 8 bases are a match to TRBD2. There are 15 residues in the CDR3. After removal of 3 bases from V and 4 bases from J, the junction contained 8 bases not matched to a gene. Germline CDR1 reads KGHSH; CDR2 reads LQKENI. CDR3 sequence reads: CASSPTGTRLYEQYF. CDR3 coding DNA: TGTGCCAGCTCACCTACCGGGACTAGGTTATACGAGCAGTACTTC.